This record looks at one T cell receptor beta chain sequence and its context. Its antigen is as yet unknown. The sample comes from a study of T cells after yellow fever vaccination. Overall study findings and caveats: At under 98% for CD4 and approximately 89% for CD8, most primary-vaccination clones showed up again after the booster.

UMIs and a universal primer site were added when TCR cDNA was made by 5'RACE template switching. TCRdb recomputed calls from the 5' RACE reads with MiXCR, one row per CDR3 protein. The data show 300,000 to 450,000 distinct CDR3 sequences, around 6.4% seen once. The J segment lost 5 bases and the V segment lost 4 bases, leaving 5 bases of the junction unmatched. Germline V gives CDR1 SGHAT, CDR2 FQNNGV. The CDR3 runs 14 residues. The origin of this receptor is a man younger than 45 who received the YFV17D yellow fever vaccine. The chain joins TRBV11-2 to TRBJ2-7, with 10 bases that match TRBD2. The specimen comprised PBMCs, sampled 5 days after the yellow fever booster vaccination. DNA of the CDR3: TGTGCCAGCAGCTCGCTAGCGGGAGTCGACGAGCAGTACTTC. It is translated as CASSSLAGVDEQYF.